This T cell receptor beta chain appears in the sequencing data of a study of Ad26.COV2.S vaccination and SARS-CoV-2 variants (dated by TCRdb to the early 2020s). Notes on the research overall: Donors in the vaccine arm were drawn from COV1001, a phase I-IIa trial of Ad26.COV2.S in healthy adults that was multicentre, randomized, double-blind and placebo-controlled. Trial participants were randomized into five groups of five, in which low-dose or high-dose Ad26.COV2.S was given once or twice, or placebo was given on both occasions. Blinding of investigators to trial group allocation was maintained during experiments and outcome assessment. A total of 32 samples were included in the TCR-sequenced set, comprising around 19 Ad26.COV2.S vaccine recipients, 5 placebo recipients and 8 SARS-CoV-2 convalescent individuals. Ad26.COV2.S was given intramuscularly at 5x10^10 or 1x10^11 viral particles, as a single shot or as two shots 56 days apart. TCRbeta repertoire sequencing was used to assess the specificity and breadth of SARS-CoV-2-reactive T cell receptors after Ad26.COV2.S vaccination.

The treatment or condition label for this specimen denotes: about 20 received Ad26.COV2.S at low or high dose, single or two shots; about 5 received placebo; per-sample allocation not given. For vaccine and placebo recipients, repertoires were sequenced using samples collected on day 63 after the first injection. Between 29 July and 7 August 2020, Cohort 1b enrolled about two dozen adults aged 18-55 years at one site in Boston, USA. Ad26.COV2.S was a replication-incompetent adenovirus type 26 vector that expressed a prefusion-stabilized SARS-CoV-2 spike protein derived from the original Wuhan strain. The CDR3 runs 13 amino acids, cysteine and phenylalanine included. Only the CDR3 DNA stays, 39 bases, in frame from base 1. Between the V and J ends, shortened by 3 bases and 5 bases respectively, the junction contains 7 bases. TCRbeta CDR3 regions were sequenced with the immunoSEQ Assay. After extraction, genomic DNA underwent amplification by bias-controlled multiplex PCR, followed by high-throughput sequencing. Processing in the source paper ran as follows. Collapsing and filtering of sequences were performed to quantify the absolute abundance of each unique TCRbeta CDR3 region. Usable DNA was measured by amplifying reference genes present in all nucleated cells, and TCRbeta template counts were normalized to that usable DNA to estimate T cell fraction. Repertoire TCRs were annotated as SARS-CoV-2-specific when V gene, CDR3 amino acid sequence and J gene were exactly matched to a known reactive TCR set. The reference SARS-CoV-2 TCR set was obtained from MIRA and was filtered for enrichment in COVID-19-positive ImmuneCODE repertoires, whereby public or cross-reactive TCRs were removed. Using the MIRA antigens, annotated TCRs were further analysed by specific ORF or by position within an ORF. Depth was the summed frequency of annotated unique rearrangements, while breadth was defined as annotated unique rearrangements over total unique productive rearrangements. Two-sided Wilcoxon rank-sum tests were used to compare TCR breadth between groups. The source is immuneACCESS, and TCRdb retained only in-frame sequences with V and J called. Part of the clones is not carried over; for the studies checked, unresolved V genes explain less than half of this, and the remainder is unexplained. V, J and clone size reflect that table, while D and trimming were determined from the DNA. Present in this sample are hundreds of thousands of clones, 90% of which were seen just once. The ten largest clones take up about 12% of the sample.

Paper-wide results and their limitations: Vaccine and placebo recipients had comparable non-spike TCR breadth, which fits with the vaccine containing only spike. Higher spike-specific TCR breadth was observed in Ad26.COV2.S recipients than in placebo recipients (P = 0.0014). After vaccination, substantial breadth of spike-specific CD8+ and CD4+ T cell responses was reported. Comparing responses between vaccine doses or regimens was not something the study was powered to do. It was noted by the authors that total T cell responses may have been underestimated by the TCR breadth and depth analyses.

As regards this clone: No antigen is known for it. Per-nucleotide qualities are absent, and no much larger clonotype sits a single base away.

The rearranged chain carries TRBV12-3 or TRBV12-4 and TRBJ1-4, with no confident D gene call. The receptor comes from a person aged 18 to 59 who received the Ad26.COV2.S COVID-19 vaccine or a placebo. Sequences were derived from peripheral blood, sampled in a trial of Ad26.COV2.S vaccine versus placebo. The encoded CDR3 is CASSFSRNEKLFF. The DNA is TGTGCCAGCAGTTTTTCCAGAAATGAAAAACTGTTTTTT.